Presented here are 18 T cell receptor beta chains from one specimen sequenced in a study of blood T cell repertoires in COVID-19. The protocol was immunoSEQ multiplex PCR, while the TCRdb copy is restricted to in-frame clones and leaves out a portion. The table lists hundreds of thousands of clones, approximately 90% of them singletons. Specimen: peripheral blood. The receptors here all came from a woman in her twenties or thirties with COVID-19, enrolled during active disease.

This chain joins TRBV11-3 and TRBJ2-3, with 7 nucleotides matching TRBD1. V lost 5 bases, J lost 4 bases, and 12 bases stayed unmatched. This CDR3 is built from 16 residues. Germline CDR1 SGHNT, CDR2 YENEEA. This chain's CDR3 is CASSEQGSPVADTQYF. CDR3 DNA: TGTGCCAGCAGCGAACAGGGGTCCCCCGTGGCAGATACGCAGTATTTT.

This rearrangement joins TRBV6-4 to TRBJ1-5, with D perhaps TRBD1 (6 bases). Germline V gene data show CDR1 as MRHNA and CDR2 as SNTAGT. This CDR3 contains 18 residues. The ends were cut back, 8 bases at V and 3 bases at J, with 26 bases in the middle. The CDR3 DNA follows: TGTGCCAGCTCCTCGCCATCGGTGGGAGGGGGGGACAATCAGCCCCAGCATTTT. Translating it yields CASSSPSVGGGDNQPQHF.

This rearrangement joins TRBV5-6 to TRBJ1-2; D gene uncertain. The ends were cut back, 4 bases at V and 4 bases at J, with 8 bases in the middle. Looked up from germline, CDR1 is SGHDT and CDR2 is YYEEEE. This CDR3 is built from 12 residues. The CDR3 spells CASSTSPYGYTF. The DNA for the CDR3 is TGTGCCAGCAGCACTTCCCCCTATGGCTACACCTTC. Complete variable domain (other parts from reference TRBV5-6 and TRBJ1-2): DAGVTQSPTHLIKTRGQQVTLRCSPKSGHDTVSWYQQALGQGPQFIFQYYEEEERQRGNFPDRFSGHQFPNYSSELNVNALLLGDSALYLCASSTSPYGYTFGSGTRLTVV.

The chain joins TRBV5-5 to TRBJ2-7; D might be TRBD1 (6 bases). This CDR3 has 14 residues. Germline values: CDR1 SGHKS, CDR2 YYEKEE (reference sequence). Trimming removed 0 bases from V and 2 bases from J, with 9 bases in between. The CDR3 reads CASSLVRGPYEQYF. CDR3 coding DNA: TGTGCCAGCAGCTTGGTCAGGGGTCCCTACGAGCAGTACTTC.

With regard to this clone: Other DNA sequences in this specimen translate into the identical CDR3. V is TRBV5-1 and J is TRBJ2-2; 11 bases line up with TRBD2. Germline V CDR1 and CDR2: SGHRS, YFSETQ. CDR3 size: 16 residues. J gave up 2 bases and V 0 bases, and 0 bases lay outside the gene matches. CDR3 region: CASSLGLAGNTGELFF. The CDR3 DNA reads as TGCGCCAGCAGCTTGGGACTAGCGGGAAACACCGGGGAGCTGTTTTTT.

The rearrangement uses TRBV5-5 and TRBJ2-7; 11 bases match TRBD1. There are 15 residues in the CDR3. In germline, CDR1 is SGHKS, CDR2 YYEKEE (reference sequence). Trimming at V came to 4 bases and at J to 3 bases, leaving 6 bases not matched to a gene. The chain's CDR3 is CASSEGQGVFYEQYV. CDR3 nucleotides: TGTGCCAGCAGCGAGGGACAGGGGGTTTTCTACGAGCAGTACGTC.

This sequence joins TRBV2 and TRBJ1-2; 9 bases match TRBD1. V was pared by 6 bases and J by 1 base, with 15 bases of the junction left unmatched. Per the germline V gene, CDR1 is SNHLY and CDR2 is FYNNEI. The CDR3 is made up of 18 amino acids. This chain's CDR3 is CASRVQGARTINNYGYTF. The CDR3, as DNA: TGTGCCAGCAGGGTACAGGGGGCGAGGACAATAAATAACTATGGCTACACCTTC.

The genes are TRBV6-4 and TRBJ2-1; D is perhaps TRBD1 (5 bases). V was cut by 7 bases and J by 2 bases, with 15 bases left in between. Germline V gene sequence: CDR1 MRHNA, CDR2 SNTAGT. CDR3 length: 15 amino acids. CDR3 sequence reads: CASMVERGPYNEQFF. Here the CDR3 DNA reads TGTGCCAGCATGGTAGAAAGGGGCCCCTACAATGAGCAGTTCTTC.

The CDR3 DNA is TGCGCCAGCAGCTTTGGTTTTCGGGACAGGGATGAAAAACTGTTTTTT. Protein sequence: CASSFGFRDRDEKLFF. The genes are TRBV5-1 and TRBJ1-4, with 9 bases fitting TRBD1. This CDR3 comprises 16 residues. The ends lost 2 bases at V and 6 bases at J; junction bases unmatched: 8. Germline V lookup: CDR1 SGHRS, CDR2 YFSETQ.

V is TRBV19 and J is TRBJ2-6; TRBD1 agrees at 7 bases. J gave up 0 bases and V 4 bases, and 6 bases lay outside the gene matches. The V gene's germline CDR1 is LNHDA and CDR2 SQIVND (reference sequence). CDR3 length: 17 amino acids. The CDR3 nucleotides are TGTGCCAGTAGTACACGGACAGGAGGCTCTGGGGCCAACGTCCTGACTTTC. Protein sequence: CASSTRTGGSGANVLTF.

J is TRBJ2-7 and V is TRBV5-6; possibly TRBD2 for D (6 bases). Trimming removed 3 bases at V and 3 bases at J, with 16 bases between. The V gene's germline CDR1 is SGHDT and CDR2 YYEEEE. The CDR3 totals 15 residues. CDR3 sequence reads: CASSSLWRASYEQYV. CDR3 nucleotide sequence: TGTGCCAGCAGCTCCCTTTGGAGGGCCAGCTACGAGCAGTACGTC.

V is TRBV3-1 (or the pseudogene TRBV3-2) and J is TRBJ1-1; weak D call: TRBD1 (6 bases). CDR1 and CDR2 from the germline V gene are LGHDT and YNNKEL (reference sequence). V dropped 1 base and J dropped 5 bases, with 11 bases sitting between them. CDR3 length equals 14 residues. CDR3 protein: CASSQGGRETEAFF. The CDR3 nucleotides read TGTGCCAGCAGCCAAGGGGGGCGAGAGACTGAAGCTTTCTTT.

As DNA, the CDR3 is TGTGCCAGCAGTGAGCGACGGGACTACAATGAGCAGTTCTTC. Translation gives CASSERRDYNEQFF. The rearrangement links TRBV6-1 to TRBJ2-1; a weak D match, TRBD2 (5 bases). Trimming removed 3 bases from V and 3 bases from J, with 9 bases in between. The germline gives CDR1 MNHNS, CDR2 SASEGT. The CDR3 contains 14 residues.

V usage is TRBV7-9 and J usage is TRBJ2-3, with a possible D match to TRBD2 (7 bases). The CDR3 extends over 13 amino acids. The germline V gene has CDR1 SEHNR and CDR2 FQNEAQ (reference sequence). V was clipped by 8 bases and J by 6 bases, with 15 bases between them. Here the CDR3 DNA reads TGTGCCAGCTCTTCGCGGGGGCCGGATACGCAGTATTTT. Translation gives CASSSRGPDTQYF. Using reference TRBV7-9 and TRBJ2-3 for the parts outside the CDR3, the full variable domain is DTGVSQNPRHKITKRGQNVTFRCDPISEHNRLYWYRQTLGQGPEFLTYFQNEAQLEKSRLLSDRFSAERPKGSFSTLEIQRTEQGDSAMYLCASSSRGPDTQYFGPGTRLTVL.

The chain links TRBV27 to TRBJ2-5, with 8 bases matching TRBD2. CDR1 MNHEY and CDR2 SMNVEV come from the germline V gene (reference sequence). The CDR3 spans 15 residues. J was trimmed by 5 bases and V by 5 bases; bases with no gene match: 10. This CDR3 reads CASSPGLGRQETQYF. The CDR3 nucleotides read TGTGCCAGCAGTCCGGGACTAGGAAGGCAGGAGACCCAGTACTTC.

The chain joins TRBV3-1 (or the pseudogene TRBV3-2) to TRBJ1-5; perhaps TRBD1 as D (5 bases). With 5 bases removed from V and 2 bases from J, the gap between germline ends came to 13 bases. The V gene's germline CDR1 is LGHDT and CDR2 YNNKEL (reference sequence). The CDR3 totals 15 residues. The DNA for the CDR3 is TGTGCCAGCAGCGGGGGACTAGAAGGCAATCAGCCCCAGCATTTT. Protein product: CASSGGLEGNQPQHF.

For the CDR3, the DNA is TGTGCCAGCAGCCTAGCAGGGGATGGGGGCACTGAAGCTTTCTTT. Translated, it gives CASSLAGDGGTEAFF. This rearrangement joins TRBV3-1 (or the pseudogene TRBV3-2) to TRBJ1-1; possibly TRBD1 for D (6 bases). Trimming pared 4 bases from V and 4 bases from J, leaving 16 bases between. The CDR3 has 15 amino acids. Germline V lookup: CDR1 LGHDT, CDR2 YNNKEL (reference sequence).

The rearrangement joins TRBV2 to TRBJ2-1, with D perhaps matching TRBD1 (6 bases). The length of the CDR3 is 14 residues. Germline CDR1 is SNHLY and CDR2 is FYNNEI. With 7 bases removed from V and 1 base from J, the gap between germline ends came to 11 bases. The CDR3 loop is CASTQGRSYNEQFF. In DNA, the CDR3 is TGTGCCAGCACACAGGGTCGATCCTACAATGAGCAGTTCTTC.